This T cell receptor beta chain was captured by sequencing in a study of memory CD4+ T cells and cytomegalovirus serostatus. Study-level background: Donors were healthy Belgian adults, 10 or so CMV seropositive and about 24 seronegative. Whole-study findings and limits: A US-trained random forest predicted CMV serostatus with median AUC around 0.91.

The CDR3 runs 15 residues. J was trimmed by 5 bases and V by 0 bases; bases with no gene match: 0. The germline gives CDR1 SNHLY, CDR2 FYNNEI. Single viable CD3+CD4+CD8-CD45RO+ cells were sorted as the memory CD4+ T cells. CMV serostatus came from serum IgG against pp150, pp28, p38, p52. Per the original data handling: After removing out-of-frame reads, 2.3 million or so distinct TCRbeta sequences remained. Clones were read by immunoSEQ multiplex PCR, and TCRdb kept only the in-frame ones, dropping some. V and J calls and clone size are given by that table; D and trimming were obtained from the DNA. The sample lists about 96,000 clones, roughly 80% occurring once. This clone was observed a few times. Its target is not known.

The clonotype comes from an adult in good health and CMV-seropositive. The sequenced sample consisted of memory CD4+ T cells from blood. The chain employs TRBV2 and TRBJ1-4; 10 bases are shared with TRBD1. DNA for the CDR3: TGTGCCAGCAGTGAAGCGGGACAGGGGAATGAAAAACTGTTTTTT. It codes for CASSEAGQGNEKLFF.